A single sample is the source of the 18 T cell receptor beta chains below, sequenced in a study of T-cell reconstitution after alpha-beta-depleted transplantation in children. The authors prepared the TCRbeta library with unique molecular identifiers. TCRdb recomputed calls from the PCR reads with MiXCR, one row per CDR3 protein. The sample lists a few hundred thousand distinct CDR3 sequences; less than 15% were seen once. The sample in question was PBMCs, obtained from the stem cell graft. These receptors all stem from a human donor who donated a stem cell graft to a child with Fanconi anemia.

This clonotype was recorded a few times. The gene calls are TRBV7-2 and TRBJ1-2; D remains ambiguous. The germline V gene has CDR1 SGHTA and CDR2 FQGNSA. The length of the CDR3 is 14 residues. V was shortened by 7 bases and J by 5 bases, with 17 bases between the two germline ends. In DNA, the CDR3 is TGTGCCAGCATCCTCGGACCCGGCCTTTATGGCTACACCTTC. Translating gives CASILGPGLYGYTF.

The table lists this clonotype with a few counts. The chain uses TRBV12-3 or TRBV12-4 and TRBJ2-3; the D is unclear. Deletions cut 7 bases from V and 1 base from J, with 12 bases between. This CDR3 has 14 amino acids. The CDR3 region has the DNA TGTGCCAGCAATCCTACGATCGGCACAGATACGCAGTATTTT. Protein product: CASNPTIGTDTQYF.

This clonotype was picked up a small number of times. CDR3 loop: CATSDGGRGVQETQYF. The CDR3 coding sequence is TGTGCCACCAGTGATGGTGGGAGGGGCGTCCAAGAGACCCAGTACTTC. The chain joins TRBV24-1 to TRBJ2-5; 7 positions agree with TRBD2. Germline CDR1 and CDR2: KGHDR and SFDVKD. The CDR3 is 16 amino acids. The V and J ends lost 3 bases and 1 base, in that order; junction bases with no gene match: 7.

This chain uses TRBV29-1 with TRBJ1-2; D remains unclear. CDR3 size: 12 residues. V dropped 4 bases and J dropped 0 bases, with 6 bases sitting between them. CDR1 is SQVTM, CDR2 ANQGSEA, per germline. The CDR3 DNA sequence: TGCAGCGTTGTTTTTTCTAACTATGGCTACACCTTC. Translation: CSVVFSNYGYTF.

This clonotype was counted many times. The V call is TRBV20-1, the J call TRBJ2-3; D remains unclear. The CDR3 has 14 amino acids. Germline CDR1 is DFQATT and CDR2 is SNEGSKA (reference sequence). V lost 2 bases and J lost 6, with 15 bases in between. CDR3 coding DNA: TGCAGTGCTAGACAACTGCCCCTGGGGGATACGCAGTATTTT. Protein: CSARQLPLGDTQYF.

This clonotype has a handful of counts. This sequence joins TRBV28 and TRBJ2-2, with unresolved D. Looked up from germline, CDR1 is MDHEN and CDR2 is SYDVKM. This CDR3 region has 12 residues. V gave up 7 bases and J gave up 1 base, with 4 bases separating them. CDR3 DNA sequence: TGTGCCAGCAAGATGAACACCGGGGAGCTGTTTTTT. Its translation: CASKMNTGELFF.

V is TRBV18 and J is TRBJ1-1; D is unclear. Germline V gene sequence: CDR1 KGHSH, CDR2 LQKENI. This CDR3 region has 14 residues. Trimming cost V 3 bases and J 0 bases, with 8 bases left between them. This chain's CDR3 is CASSPANMNTEAFF. For the CDR3, the DNA is TGTGCCAGCTCACCGGCGAACATGAACACTGAAGCTTTCTTT. The full variable domain, completed using reference TRBV18 and TRBJ1-1, is NAGVMQNPRHLVRRRGQEARLRCSPMKGHSHVYWYRQLPEEGLKFMVYLQKENIIDESGMPKERFSAEFPKEGPSILRIQQVVRGDSAAYFCASSPANMNTEAFFGQGTRLTVV.

This clonotype was seen repeatedly, ten times or more. This CDR3 reads CASSLPSGPTDTQYF. CDR3 in DNA: TGTGCCAGCAGTTTACCTAGCGGACCCACAGATACGCAGTATTTT. J is TRBJ2-3 and V is TRBV28, with 7 bases that match TRBD2. Germline-derived CDR1 and CDR2 are MDHEN and SYDVKM. V was clipped by 2 bases and J by 2 bases; unmatched bases: 4. There are 15 residues in the CDR3.

The rearrangement joins TRBV5-1 to TRBJ1-2; TRBD1 agrees at 8 bases. V shed 4 bases and J 8 bases; nucleotides not matched to a gene: 7. The CDR3 is 13 amino acids. CDR1 is SGHRS and CDR2 is YFSETQ in the germline V gene. The CDR3 protein is CASSTTGEEGYTF. The DNA of the CDR3 is TGCGCCAGCAGCACGACAGGGGAGGAAGGCTACACCTTC. Full variable domain (missing parts from reference TRBV5-1 and TRBJ1-2): KAGVTQTPRYLIKTRGQQVTLSCSPISGHRSVSWYQQTPGQGLQFLFEYFSETQRNKGNFPGRFSGRQFSNSRSEMNVSTLELGDSALYLCASSTTGEEGYTFGSGTRLTVV.

The DNA of the CDR3 is TGTGCCAGCTCACCAGTGGGGAAAACCACAGATACGCAGTATTTT. Its translation is CASSPVGKTTDTQYF. The gene calls are TRBV18 and TRBJ2-3; no firm D call. V lost 2 bases, J lost 2 bases, and 11 bases lay in between. Germline CDR1 KGHSH, CDR2 LQKENI. The CDR3 covers 15 residues.

This sequence joins TRBV7-2 and TRBJ2-1, with 8 bases that match TRBD2. Germline V gene data show CDR1 as SGHTA and CDR2 as FQGNSA. Germline trimming cut 2 bases from V and 7 bases from J; bases unmatched to any gene: 4. This CDR3 spans 14 amino acids. The CDR3 DNA is TGTGCCAGCAGCTTAAAGGGCGGGGGGAATGAGCAGTTCTTC. Translating gives CASSLKGGGNEQFF.

In this sample, this clonotype turned up a few times. The chain carries TRBV28 and TRBJ1-6; D possibly corresponds to TRBD1 (5 bases). V was cut by 6 bases and J by 2 bases, with 8 bases left in between. Germline CDR1 MDHEN, CDR2 SYDVKM. The CDR3 spans 14 residues. The CDR3 sequence is CASRPGPYNSPLHF. CDR3 nucleotides: TGTGCCAGCAGACCGGGACCCTATAATTCACCCCTCCACTTT. Full variable domain (outside the CDR3, taken from reference TRBV28 and TRBJ1-6): DVKVTQSSRYLVKRTGEKVFLECVQDMDHENMFWYRQDPGLGLRLIYFSYDVKMKEKGDIPEGYSVSREKKERFSLILESASTNQTSMYLCASRPGPYNSPLHFGNGTRLTVT.

This clonotype was counted only a few times. The gene calls are TRBV15 and TRBJ1-5; D may be TRBD1 (6 bases). The V and J ends lost 1 base and 6 bases respectively, with 13 bases between them. Germline-derived CDR1 and CDR2 are LNHNV and YYDKDF (reference sequence). This CDR3 is built from 15 residues. The CDR3 loop reads CATSRALTGLQPQHF. CDR3 nucleotides: TGTGCCACCAGCAGAGCCCTGACAGGTCTTCAGCCCCAGCATTTT.

There are a few counts of this clonotype. The chain recombines TRBV24-1 with TRBJ1-2, with 8 bases identical to TRBD1. This CDR3 is built from 15 residues. The J segment lost 8 bases and the V segment lost 0 bases, leaving 7 bases of the junction unmatched. In germline, CDR1 is KGHDR, CDR2 SFDVKD. CDR3 bases: TGTGCCACCAGTGATTTGTCGACAGGGGCTGGAGGCTACACCTTC. Its translation: CATSDLSTGAGGYTF.

The CDR3 is CATSQRGEKLFF. CDR3 coding DNA: TGTGCCACCAGCCAGAGAGGAGAAAAACTGTTTTTT. The genes are TRBV15 and TRBJ1-4; D gene unclear. Germline V lookup: CDR1 LNHNV, CDR2 YYDKDF (reference sequence). The CDR3 totals 12 residues. V was pared by 5 bases and J by 8 bases, with 9 bases between.

V usage is TRBV7-2 and J usage is TRBJ2-1; 7 nucleotides line up with TRBD2. V shed 3 bases, J shed 2 bases, and the junction held 10 bases outside the gene matches. Germline CDR1 reads SGHTA; CDR2 reads FQGNSA. The CDR3 contains 17 residues. The CDR3 protein is CASSFSGSGAPYNEQFF. For the CDR3, the DNA is TGTGCCAGCAGCTTCTCCGGGAGCGGGGCCCCCTACAATGAGCAGTTCTTC. Looking up the rest from reference TRBV7-2 and TRBJ2-1 gives the full variable domain: GAGVSQSPSNKVTEKGKDVELRCDPISGHTALYWYRQSLGQGLEFLIYFQGNSAPDKSGLPSDRFSAERTGGSVSTLTIQRTQQEDSAVYLCASSFSGSGAPYNEQFFGPGTRLTVL.

The genes are TRBV5-1 and TRBJ2-3; TRBD2 agrees at 8 bases. Germline CDR1 reads SGHRS; CDR2 reads YFSETQ. The ends lost 0 bases at V and 4 bases at J; junction bases unmatched: 7. CDR3 length equals 16 residues. The CDR3 sequence is CASSLGRGGRADTQYF. CDR3 nucleotide sequence: TGCGCCAGCAGCTTGGGACGCGGGGGGCGGGCAGATACGCAGTATTTT.

This rearrangement joins TRBV9 to TRBJ1-3; D is undetermined. Trimming removed 4 bases at V and 0 bases at J, with 8 bases between. This CDR3 region has 14 residues. Per germline, CDR1 SGDLS and CDR2 YYNGEE. The CDR3 protein is CASSLTYSGNTIYF. The CDR3 DNA follows: TGTGCCAGCAGCCTTACCTACTCTGGAAACACCATATATTTT.